The 10 T cell receptor beta chains listed next were all sequenced from one sample in a study of blood T cell repertoires in COVID-19. Using immunoSEQ multiplex PCR, the repertoire was profiled, and TCRdb retains in-frame clones only, with some absent. The data show around 68,000 clones, 88% seen once. Sample: peripheral blood. These receptors originate from a human donor in a cohort sampled during active COVID-19.

The chain couples TRBV7-9 to TRBJ2-3; no firm D call. This CDR3 comprises 16 residues. CDR1 and CDR2 (germline): SEHNR, FQNEAQ (reference sequence). Trimming took off 2 bases at V and 1 base at J, with 13 bases between the two ends. The CDR3 reads CASSLRISPGTDTQYF. In nucleotides, the CDR3 is TGTGCCAGCAGCTTACGAATCTCACCGGGCACAGATACGCAGTATTTT.

The chain employs TRBV7-2 and TRBJ2-4; D is unresolved. Germline CDR1 SGHTA, CDR2 FQGNSA. CDR3 size: 16 residues. Trimming cost V 4 bases and J 0 bases, with 13 bases left between them. CDR3 nucleotide sequence: TGTGCCAGCAGCTCTCAGACACTCCTAGCCAAAAACATTCAGTACTTC. Protein: CASSSQTLLAKNIQYF.

This sequence joins TRBV6-5 and TRBJ2-1, with D possibly TRBD2 on 5 matching bases. The germline gives CDR1 MNHEY, CDR2 SVGAGI. The CDR3 is 15 amino acids. Deletions cut 1 base from V and 2 bases from J, with 9 bases between. The CDR3 region is CASSYFSGTYNEQFF. CDR3 in DNA: TGTGCCAGCAGTTACTTCAGCGGTACCTACAATGAGCAGTTCTTC.

In this sample, this clone turned up a few times. The chain combines TRBV7-8 with TRBJ2-7, with a possible D match to TRBD1 (6 bases). Germline values: CDR1 SGHVS, CDR2 FQNEAQ. The CDR3 has 15 residues. Trimming removed 0 bases from V and 2 bases from J, with 11 bases in between. CDR3 bases: TGTGCCAGCAGCTTAGCCGGGACACCTACCTACGAGCAGTACTTC. Translation: CASSLAGTPTYEQYF.

This clone turned up a few times. V gene TRBV9 combines with J gene TRBJ1-1, with 10 positions matching TRBD1. The CDR3 covers 14 residues. In germline, CDR1 is SGDLS, CDR2 YYNGEE. J was trimmed by 5 bases and V by 0 bases; bases with no gene match: 1. CDR3 sequence: CASSVGGQGTEAFF. As DNA, the CDR3 is TGTGCCAGCAGCGTAGGGGGACAGGGGACTGAAGCTTTCTTT.

The chain carries TRBV11-2 and TRBJ2-7; 8 nucleotides line up with TRBD2. J gave up 3 bases and V 2 bases, and 6 bases lay outside the gene matches. From germline, CDR1 is SGHAT and CDR2 FQNNGV. The length of the CDR3 is 15 residues. The DNA of the CDR3 is TGTGCCAGCAGCTTACTCAGCGGGAGTATCTACGAGCAGTACTTC. This encodes CASSLLSGSIYEQYF.

V is TRBV6-6 and J is TRBJ2-3; the match to TRBD2 covers 12 bases. CDR1 and CDR2 from the germline V gene are MNHNY and SVGAGI (reference sequence). V shed 5 bases and J 4 bases; nucleotides not matched to a gene: 10. The CDR3 has 17 amino acids. The DNA of the CDR3 is TGTGCCAGCAGTCTCTCGACTAGCGGGAGAAGAGCAGATACGCAGTATTTT. As protein: CASSLSTSGRRADTQYF.

This clone was seen just once. This chain uses TRBV5-1 with TRBJ1-1, with 9 bases matching TRBD1. CDR3 length: 14 amino acids. CDR1 is SGHRS, CDR2 YFSETQ, per germline. The V and J ends lost 4 bases and 11 bases, in that order; junction bases with no gene match: 12. CDR3 protein: CASSEGQGWGEAFF. The CDR3 DNA sequence: TGCGCCAGCAGCGAGGGACAGGGCTGGGGTGAGGCTTTCTTT.

A few counts support this clone. This rearrangement joins TRBV5-1 to TRBJ2-1, with TRBD1 identical over 12 bases. Germline V gene data show CDR1 as SGHRS and CDR2 as YFSETQ. This CDR3 has 16 residues. Germline trimming cut 4 bases from V and 7 bases from J; bases unmatched to any gene: 9. The CDR3 bases are TGCGCCAGCAGCCCGGCGGGACAGGGGGCGCTTAATGAGCAGTTCTTC. Protein sequence: CASSPAGQGALNEQFF.

The chain uses TRBV7-2 and TRBJ1-6; no firm D call. CDR1 SGHTA and CDR2 FQGNSA come from the germline V gene. Trimming removed 5 bases at V and 4 bases at J, with 12 bases between. The CDR3 covers 15 residues. The CDR3 DNA sequence: TGTGCCAGCAGCCCTCCCCTAATTTATAATTCACCCCTCCACTTT. This translates into CASSPPLIYNSPLHF.